This T cell receptor beta chain was sequenced for a study of T-cell memory formation after mild COVID-19. The study, taken as a whole, reports: Some clones that responded turned up in pre-infection memory, which suggests that cross-reactive memory joined in. Of the contracting clones, CD4+ ones lay mainly in CM and EM, and CD8+ ones in EMRA.

The CDR3 covers 16 residues. J gave up 5 bases and V 4 bases, and 12 bases lay outside the gene matches. CDR1 SGDLS and CDR2 YYNGEE come from the germline V gene. TCR alpha and TCR beta cDNA libraries carrying sample barcodes and UMIs were produced by 5'RACE using constant-segment primers. TCRdb reanalysed the 5' RACE reads using MiXCR and keeps one entry per CDR3 protein. The table includes 400,000 to 550,000 distinct CDR3 sequences, roughly 25% detected once. The sample holds a few counts of this clonotype. Its antigen is as yet unknown. The sequence derives from an adult woman who had mild COVID-19 (a few samples of this study predate the infection). Cell type and time point are not known. Sequenced material: PBMCs or a T cell subset sorted from them (not recorded which). The rearrangement uses TRBV9 and TRBJ1-2; 9 positions match TRBD1. CDR3 in amino acids: CASSTILTGGEYGYTF. The DNA of the CDR3 is TGTGCCAGCAGCACCATCCTGACAGGGGGAGAATATGGCTACACCTTC.